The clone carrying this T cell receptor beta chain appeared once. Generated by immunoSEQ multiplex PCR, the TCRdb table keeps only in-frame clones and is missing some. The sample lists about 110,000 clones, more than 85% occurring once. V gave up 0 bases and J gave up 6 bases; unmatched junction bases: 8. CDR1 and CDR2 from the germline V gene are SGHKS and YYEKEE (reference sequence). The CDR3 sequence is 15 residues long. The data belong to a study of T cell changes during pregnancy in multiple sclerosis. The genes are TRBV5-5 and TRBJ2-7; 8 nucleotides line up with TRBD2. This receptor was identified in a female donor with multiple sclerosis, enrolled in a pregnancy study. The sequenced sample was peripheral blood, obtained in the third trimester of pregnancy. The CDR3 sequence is CASSLGAGAYGEQYF. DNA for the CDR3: TGTGCCAGCAGCTTGGGAGCGGGAGCGTACGGCGAGCAGTACTTC.